The rows below give T cell receptor beta chains drawn from one sample of a study of T cells in localized non-small cell lung cancer. TCRdb's table, derived via immunoSEQ multiplex PCR, lists solely in-frame clones and lacks some. The table records fewer than 40,000 clones, around 93% of them present only once. The material sequenced was peripheral blood, taken before any cancer treatment. These TCRs come from a female donor at least 60 years old with stage I lung adenocarcinoma. The CDR3 runs from the conserved cysteine through the conserved F or W.

v_gene	j_gene	CDR3aa
TRBV28	TRBJ2-2	CASSSTNTGELFF
TRBV28	TRBJ1-2	CASSSSTVYGYTF
TRBV6-5	TRBJ1-2	CASSSTVNYGYTF
TRBV2	TRBJ1-5	CASSSSGTGGVQPQHF
TRBV9	TRBJ2-3	CASSVLAGGGVTQYF
TRBV19	TRBJ1-2	CASNPRLAEGAVYGYTF
TRBV4-3	TRBJ2-2	CASSQDLWGLTGELFF
TRBV9	TRBJ2-2	CASSYTLDTGELFF
TRBV2	TRBJ2-5	CASSEIGATGETQYF
TRBV7-3	TRBJ2-3	CASSLNSASTDTQYF
TRBV19	TRBJ1-2	CASSPSTGNYGYTF
TRBV27	TRBJ1-6	CASTRPGDNSPLHF
TRBV10-3	TRBJ1-2	CAIRGGQGGYTF
TRBV19	TRBJ2-3	CASSIGLLGLTDTQYF
TRBV5-6	TRBJ1-1	CASSLWWGRDTEAFF
TRBV5-1	TRBJ2-1	CASSLGTINEQFF
TRBV28	TRBJ1-1	CASSRLGQGSFF
TRBV10-3	TRBJ2-7	CAISARAGETYEQYF
TRBV19	TRBJ1-5	CASSPKLGVGNQPQHF
TRBV6-4	TRBJ2-3	CASRPLSASGTQYF
TRBV29-1	TRBJ1-5	CSVGGGYQPQHF
TRBV11-3	TRBJ2-1	CASSPTPRGASYNEQFF
TRBV19	TRBJ1-2	CASSIPGQADGYTF
TRBV2	TRBJ2-5	CASSPFLRGQETQYF
TRBV25-1	TRBJ2-5	CASKGRNQETQYF
TRBV5-1	TRBJ2-7	CASSLVSGGSYEQYF
TRBV7-2	TRBJ1-3	CASSVVGTGNTIYF
TRBV27	TRBJ1-5	CASSSRADHNQPQHF
TRBV2	TRBJ1-1	CASSRDSSMNTEAFF
TRBV28	TRBJ2-3	CASSLHGLAGGLTDTQYF
TRBV7-2	TRBJ2-7	CASSLGPFRGPYEQYF
TRBV25-1	TRBJ1-4	CASSESSGEANEKLFF
TRBV6-1	TRBJ1-3	CASTTEGYAGNTIYF
TRBV27	TRBJ2-1	CASSFTRRMNEQFF
TRBV6-6	TRBJ2-2	CAIDSGGRLFF
TRBV28	TRBJ2-7	CASSLAGYEQYF
TRBV7-6	TRBJ2-1	CASSPQVAESYNEQFF
TRBV7-9	TRBJ1-1	CASSLDLENTEAFF
TRBV7-2	TRBJ1-2	CASSTDVYGYTF
TRBV4-3	TRBJ2-7	CASSQDWGTYEQYF
TRBV12-2	TRBJ1-1	CASRQHSKCLNTEAFF
TRBV15	TRBJ1-4	CATSREGGANEKLFF
TRBV4-3	TRBJ2-7	CASSQETGQKQYF
TRBV6-5	TRBJ1-5	CASSYSGQRNQPQHF
TRBV7-8	TRBJ1-5	CASCGKASNQPQHF
TRBV5-4	TRBJ2-5	CASSGLDNQETQYF
TRBV7-2	TRBJ2-3	CASSRERGVQYF
TRBV28	TRBJ1-2	CASSPGDRTNYGYTF
TRBV19	TRBJ1-1	CASLNREGREAFF
TRBV11-2	TRBJ2-3	CASSLGTQTITDTQYF
TRBV15	TRBJ2-7	CATSRDRRGTGTYEQYF
TRBV29-1	TRBJ2-2	CSGRTSVGELFF
TRBV9	TRBJ1-1	CASSVVPGGGTEAFF
TRBV9	TRBJ2-3	CASSIQGSITDTQYF